A single sample is the source of the 28 T cell receptor beta chains below, sequenced in a study of shared clonotypes between healthy human individuals. The table came from immunoSEQ multiplex PCR; TCRdb's copy has only in-frame clones and leaves some out. Found here are some 380,000 clones, roughly 96% of them singletons; the top ten hold about 0.32%. Sequencing was done on a sample of memory CD8+ T cells sorted from blood. Subset indicated: CD45RO+ cells pooled with CCR7-negative TemRA cells. The receptors come from a young man in good health.

This clone has only a few counts. The chain couples TRBV30 to TRBJ1-5, with 7 bases that match TRBD1. The CDR3 has 15 residues. The ends lost 1 base at V and 3 bases at J; junction bases unmatched: 6. Looked up from germline, CDR1 is GTSNPN and CDR2 is SVGIG (reference sequence). The CDR3 reads CAWSEVGTVNQPQHF. CDR3 DNA sequence: TGTGCCTGGAGTGAGGTGGGGACAGTCAATCAGCCCCAGCATTTT.

This chain links TRBV21-1 with TRBJ2-4. TRBV21-1 is termed a pseudogene. The CDR3 consists of 17 residues. CDR3 residues: CASSKARRGDPRSIQYF. The CDR3 DNA is TGTGCCAGCAGCAAAGCGCGGAGGGGGGATCCCCGTTCCATTCAGTACTTC.

This chain uses TRBV7-2 with TRBJ1-2; D unresolved. The V end was cut by 2 bases, the J end by 4 bases, with 11 bases between. Germline assignment: CDR1 SGHTA and CDR2 FQGNSA. This CDR3 comprises 14 residues. CDR3 nucleotide sequence: TGTGCCAGCAGCTTACCGCCAGGCGCCTATGGCTACACCTTC. Translating it yields CASSLPPGAYGYTF.

The rearrangement links TRBV6-1 to TRBJ1-2; 10 bases agree with TRBD1. Germline V lookup: CDR1 MNHNS, CDR2 SASEGT. The CDR3 extends over 15 amino acids. Unmatched junction bases numbered 6, after V lost 0 bases and J lost 8 bases. The CDR3 sequence is CASSEAPGQGKGYTF. In nucleotides, the CDR3 is TGTGCCAGCAGTGAAGCCCCGGGACAGGGGAAAGGCTACACCTTC.

The chain carries TRBV5-1 and TRBJ2-5; 7 bases are shared with TRBD2. Losses at the gene ends were 0 bases for V and 1 base for J; bases not matched to a gene: 9. Germline-derived CDR1 and CDR2 are SGHRS and YFSETQ. This CDR3 has 17 amino acids. This CDR3 reads CASSLGLAGWGQETQYF. The CDR3 coding sequence is TGCGCCAGCAGCTTGGGACTAGCAGGGTGGGGCCAAGAGACCCAGTACTTC.

This chain connects TRBV28 to TRBJ2-3, with D perhaps matching TRBD1 or TRBD2 (5 bases each). The CDR3 has 19 amino acids. Trimming removed 3 bases from V and 1 base from J, with 23 bases in between. The germline gives CDR1 MDHEN, CDR2 SYDVKM. As DNA, the CDR3 is TGTGCCAGCAGTTTGGTTGAGGGGTCCTCCCACACGGGCACAGATACGCAGTATTTT. The encoded protein is CASSLVEGSSHTGTDTQYF.

This chain links TRBV6-5 with TRBJ2-3; the D gene is possibly TRBD2 (6 bases). Per the germline V gene, CDR1 is MNHEY and CDR2 is SVGAGI. Trimming shortened V by 7 bases and J by 1 base, and 15 bases separated the two germline ends. The CDR3 contains 15 residues. This CDR3 is CASMPQTGGTDTQYF. CDR3 coding DNA: TGTGCCAGCATGCCCCAGACGGGAGGCACAGATACGCAGTATTTT.

The chain carries TRBV10-3 and TRBJ2-2; D is uncertain. V was pared by 9 bases and J by 4 bases, with 12 bases between. The CDR3 sequence is 13 residues long. Per germline, CDR1 ENHRY and CDR2 SYGVKD. DNA for the CDR3: TGTGCCATAGAAGCCGGTGGCACCGGGGAGCTGTTTTTT. This gives the protein CAIEAGGTGELFF.

In nucleotides, the CDR3 is TGTGCCACCAGCAGACGGGACAGGGGACGAACTGAAGCTTTCTTT. Its translation: CATSRRDRGRTEAFF. The chain has TRBV15 and TRBJ1-1; 10 bases align to TRBD1. This CDR3 is 15 amino acids long. J lost 5 bases, V lost 2 bases, and 5 bases had no gene match. Germline CDR1 is LNHNV and CDR2 is YYDKDF (reference sequence).

This clone has only one observation. The CDR3 sequence is CASSLNVGLEQFF. In DNA form, the CDR3 reads TGTGCCAGCAGCTTAAATGTTGGGCTTGAGCAGTTCTTC. The chain employs TRBV7-9 and TRBJ2-1; D is uncertain. CDR3 size: 13 residues. Looked up from germline, CDR1 is SEHNR and CDR2 is FQNEAQ (reference sequence). With 2 bases removed from V and 9 bases from J, the gap between germline ends came to 11 bases.

The J gene is TRBJ2-2, the V gene TRBV5-5; 12 bases align to TRBD2. After removal of 2 bases from V and 3 bases from J, the junction contained 5 bases not matched to a gene. This CDR3 has 17 residues. Germline values: CDR1 SGHKS, CDR2 YYEKEE (reference sequence). The CDR3 loop is CASSFRTSGIYTGELFF. DNA for the CDR3: TGTGCCAGCAGCTTTCGGACTAGCGGGATCTACACCGGGGAGCTGTTTTTT. The entire variable domain, with the rest obtained from reference TRBV5-5 and TRBJ2-2, is as follows: DAGVTQSPTHLIKTRGQQVTLRCSPISGHKSVSWYQQVLGQGPQFIFQYYEKEERGRGNFPDRFSARQFPNYSSELNVNALLLGDSALYLCASSFRTSGIYTGELFFGEGSRLTVL.

A word on this clone: Other nucleotide sequences from this sample produce the same CDR3. The rearrangement joins TRBV5-1 to TRBJ2-3; 11 bases are shared with TRBD1. The CDR3 is 14 residues long. V trimming: 3 bases; J trimming: 6 bases; junction bases outside the gene matches: 3. Germline assignment: CDR1 SGHRS and CDR2 YFSETQ. CDR3 nucleotides: TGCGCCAGCAGCTCCGGGACAGGGGGGGATACGCAGTATTTT. Translated, it gives CASSSGTGGDTQYF.

V gene TRBV5-1 combines with J gene TRBJ1-5; 7 bases are shared with TRBD1. The V gene's germline CDR1 is SGHRS and CDR2 YFSETQ. The J segment lost 2 bases and the V segment lost 1 base, leaving 0 bases of the junction unmatched. The CDR3 is made up of 14 amino acids. In DNA, the CDR3 is TGCGCCAGCAGCTTGAGGGGGCGCAATCAGCCCCAGCATTTT. Protein product: CASSLRGRNQPQHF.

The chain links TRBV5-1 to TRBJ2-3; TRBD2 matches at 14 bases. The V and J ends lost 2 bases and 3 bases, in that order; junction bases with no gene match: 8. CDR3 length: 18 amino acids. The germline V gene has CDR1 SGHRS and CDR2 YFSETQ. The CDR3, as DNA: TGCGCCAGCAGCTTACCCGGGACTAGCGGGAGAGGGACAGATACGCAGTATTTT. Encoded protein: CASSLPGTSGRGTDTQYF.

The chain couples TRBV10-1 to TRBJ2-1; the match to TRBD1 covers 9 bases. The germline gives CDR1 WNHNN, CDR2 SYGVQD (reference sequence). The J segment lost 6 bases and the V segment lost 8 bases, leaving 8 bases of the junction unmatched. The CDR3 is made up of 14 amino acids. CDR3 loop: CASVYRDRANEQFF. CDR3 bases: TGCGCCAGCGTATACCGGGACAGGGCCAATGAGCAGTTCTTC.

The rearrangement joins TRBV4-1 to TRBJ2-1, with 7 bases identical to TRBD2. J lost 9 bases, V lost 1 base, and 9 bases had no gene match. CDR1 and CDR2 (germline): MGHRA, YSYEKL. The CDR3 has 15 residues. CDR3 loop: CASSQVGGSGPEQFF. The CDR3 coding sequence is TGCGCCAGCAGCCAAGTTGGCGGGAGTGGCCCTGAGCAGTTCTTC.

The CDR3 DNA reads TGTGCCATCAGTGTTGAAAAGGACGGTGAGCAGTTCTTC. Encoded protein: CAISVEKDGEQFF. The chain recombines TRBV10-3 with TRBJ2-1, with no clear D. The CDR3 has 13 residues. The germline V gene encodes CDR1 ENHRY and CDR2 SYGVKD. V lost 4 bases to trimming and J lost 9 bases, with 13 bases between them.

V gene TRBV6-1 combines with J gene TRBJ1-4; perhaps TRBD1 as D (6 bases). The germline V and J ends were trimmed by 7 bases and 1 base, with 13 bases remaining between them. Germline V gene data show CDR1 as MNHNS and CDR2 as SASEGT. There are 15 residues in the CDR3. This CDR3 reads CASIWQGLTNEKLFF. The CDR3 DNA follows: TGTGCCAGCATTTGGCAGGGGTTAACTAATGAAAAACTGTTTTTT.

The chain joins TRBV4-2 to TRBJ2-1; no clear D gene. The ends were cut back, 4 bases at V and 6 bases at J, with 28 bases in the middle. The CDR3 totals 19 residues. The germline CDR1 and CDR2 sequences are LGHNA and YNFKEQ. In nucleotides, the CDR3 is TGTGCCAGCAGCCTAGATTGGTCTTATGGGCGGACCTGGGCCAATGAGCAGTTCTTC. It yields the protein CASSLDWSYGRTWANEQFF.

J is TRBJ2-1 and V is TRBV27, with D possibly being TRBD1 (5 bases). The CDR3 runs to 14 residues. The germline CDR1 and CDR2 sequences are MNHEY and SMNVEV (reference sequence). The CDR3 region has the DNA TGTGGCTCGCGGCGGACATTAGGAAACAATGAGCAGTTCTTC. Its protein product is CGSRRTLGNNEQFF.

The chain uses TRBV29-1 and TRBJ1-3; D possibly corresponds to TRBD1 (5 bases). Germline loops: CDR1 SQVTM, CDR2 ANQGSEA. V was clipped by 5 bases and J by 4 bases, with 9 bases between them. This CDR3 has 12 residues. This CDR3 is CSVKGTGNTIYF. The CDR3, as DNA: TGCAGCGTTAAAGGGACCGGAAACACCATATATTTT. Combining the CDR3 with reference TRBV29-1 and TRBJ1-3 gives the whole variable domain SAVISQKPSRDICQRGTSLTIQCQVDSQVTMMFWYRQQPGQSLTLIATANQGSEATYESGFVIDKFPISRPNLTFSTLTVSNMSPEDSSIYLCSVKGTGNTIYFGEGSWLTVV.

This rearrangement joins TRBV28 to TRBJ1-2; 11 bases are a match to TRBD1. The CDR3 spans 13 residues. CDR1 MDHEN and CDR2 SYDVKM come from the germline V gene. V was clipped by 9 bases and J by 3 bases; unmatched bases: 3. CDR3 sequence (DNA): TGTGCCAGTAGGACAGGGGGCTACTATGGCTACACCTTC. Translated, it gives CASRTGGYYGYTF.

V and J are TRBV5-1 and TRBJ1-4, with a tentative D call TRBD1 (5 bases). The germline V gene has CDR1 SGHRS and CDR2 YFSETQ. V dropped 2 bases and J dropped 7 bases, with 9 bases sitting between them. CDR3 length: 13 residues. The DNA for the CDR3 is TGCGCCAGCAGCTTCAAGGGGACTGAAAAACTGTTTTTT. Translated: CASSFKGTEKLFF.

V usage is TRBV7-2 and J usage is TRBJ2-3, with D perhaps TRBD2 (6 bases). Germline CDR1 and CDR2: SGHTA and FQGNSA. V lost 5 bases and J lost 5, with 20 bases in between. The CDR3 sequence is 16 residues long. The chain's CDR3 is CASSPVGTSLGDTQYF. The CDR3 nucleotides read TGTGCCAGCAGCCCCGTCGGGACTTCCTTGGGAGATACGCAGTATTTT.

J is TRBJ2-7 and V is TRBV5-1, with D maybe TRBD1 (6 bases). Trimming cost V 0 bases and J 4 bases, with 11 bases left between them. The CDR3 has 14 amino acids. CDR1 SGHRS and CDR2 YFSETQ come from the germline V gene. Written as DNA, the CDR3 is TGCGCCAGCAGCTTGGTCCTAGGACAGTACGAGCAGTACTTC. Amino acids: CASSLVLGQYEQYF.

The chain employs TRBV9 and TRBJ2-3; no firm D call. The CDR3 is 13 residues long. Trimming pared 3 bases from V and 4 bases from J, leaving 9 bases between. Germline values: CDR1 SGDLS, CDR2 YYNGEE. In nucleotides, the CDR3 is TGTGCCAGCAGCGGGAGTCCTTCAGATACGCAGTATTTT. It encodes CASSGSPSDTQYF.

The rearrangement uses TRBV27 and TRBJ2-7; 8 bases line up with TRBD2. This CDR3 is 14 amino acids long. Germline CDR1 reads MNHEY; CDR2 reads SMNVEV (reference sequence). The V gene end was trimmed by 6 bases and the J gene end by 2 bases; junction bases not matched to a gene: 6. This CDR3 reads CASRGAGEPYEQYF. Here the CDR3 DNA reads TGTGCCAGCAGGGGAGCGGGAGAACCCTACGAGCAGTACTTC.

V gene TRBV28 combines with J gene TRBJ2-5; D gene uncertain. Germline V gives CDR1 MDHEN, CDR2 SYDVKM. Trimming cost V 4 bases and J 2 bases, with 14 bases left between them. The CDR3 is 15 amino acids. In DNA form, the CDR3 reads TGTGCCAGCAGTTCAACCTACTGGCTACAAGAGACCCAGTACTTC. Protein sequence: CASSSTYWLQETQYF. The full variable domain, completed using reference TRBV28 and TRBJ2-5, is DVKVTQSSRYLVKRTGEKVFLECVQDMDHENMFWYRQDPGLGLRLIYFSYDVKMKEKGDIPEGYSVSREKKERFSLILESASTNQTSMYLCASSSTYWLQETQYFGPGTRLLVL.